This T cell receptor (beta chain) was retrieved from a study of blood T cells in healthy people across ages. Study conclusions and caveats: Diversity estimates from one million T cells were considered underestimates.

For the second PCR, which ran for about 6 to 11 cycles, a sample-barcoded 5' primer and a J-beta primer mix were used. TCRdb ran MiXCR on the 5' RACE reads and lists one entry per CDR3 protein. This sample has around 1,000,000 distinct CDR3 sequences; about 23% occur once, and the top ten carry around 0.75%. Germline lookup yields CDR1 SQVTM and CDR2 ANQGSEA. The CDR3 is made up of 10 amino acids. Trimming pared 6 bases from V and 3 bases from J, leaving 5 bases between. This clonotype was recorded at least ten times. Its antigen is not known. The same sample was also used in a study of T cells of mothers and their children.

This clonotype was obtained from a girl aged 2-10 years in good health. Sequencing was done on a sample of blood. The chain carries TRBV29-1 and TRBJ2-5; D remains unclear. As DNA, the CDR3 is TGCAGCGTACAAGAAGAGACCCAGTACTTC. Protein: CSVQEETQYF.